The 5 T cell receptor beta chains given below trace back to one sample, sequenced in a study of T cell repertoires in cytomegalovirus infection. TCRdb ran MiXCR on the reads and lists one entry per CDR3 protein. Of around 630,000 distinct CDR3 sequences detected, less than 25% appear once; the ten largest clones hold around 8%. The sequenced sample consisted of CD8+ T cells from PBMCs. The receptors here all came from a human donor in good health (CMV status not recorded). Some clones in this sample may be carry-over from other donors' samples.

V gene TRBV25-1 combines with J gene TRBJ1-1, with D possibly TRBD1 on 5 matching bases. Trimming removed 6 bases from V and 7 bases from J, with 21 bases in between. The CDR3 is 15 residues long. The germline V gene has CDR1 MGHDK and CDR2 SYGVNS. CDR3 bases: TGTGCCAGCAGGCCCCCCGCCTGGGTTCAGGGTGAAGCTTTCTTT. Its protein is CASRPPAWVQGEAFF. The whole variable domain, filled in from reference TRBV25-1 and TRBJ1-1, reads EADIYQTPRYLVIGTGKKITLECSQTMGHDKMYWYQQDPGMELHLIHYSYGVNSTEKGDLSSESTVSRIRTEHFPLTLESARPSHTSQYLCASRPPAWVQGEAFFGQGTRLTVV.

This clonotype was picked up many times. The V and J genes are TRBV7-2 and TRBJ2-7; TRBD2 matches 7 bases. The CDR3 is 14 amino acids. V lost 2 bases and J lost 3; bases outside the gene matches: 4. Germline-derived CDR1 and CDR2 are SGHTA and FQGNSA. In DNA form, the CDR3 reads TGTGCCAGCAGCTTACAGCGGGGTTTCTACGAGCAGTACTTC. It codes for CASSLQRGFYEQYF. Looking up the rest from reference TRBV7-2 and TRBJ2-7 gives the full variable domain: GAGVSQSPSNKVTEKGKDVELRCDPISGHTALYWYRQSLGQGLEFLIYFQGNSAPDKSGLPSDRFSAERTGGSVSTLTIQRTQQEDSAVYLCASSLQRGFYEQYFGPGTRLTVT.

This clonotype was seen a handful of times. CDR3 DNA sequence: TGTGCCAGCAGCCACCGCGGGGTAATCACCGGGGAGCTGTTTTTT. Translated: CASSHRGVITGELFF. The chain couples TRBV3-1 to TRBJ2-2, with D perhaps matching TRBD2 (6 bases). CDR1 and CDR2 (germline): LGHDT, YNNKEL (reference sequence). The V end was cut by 3 bases, the J end by 4 bases, with 12 bases between. The CDR3 is 15 residues long.

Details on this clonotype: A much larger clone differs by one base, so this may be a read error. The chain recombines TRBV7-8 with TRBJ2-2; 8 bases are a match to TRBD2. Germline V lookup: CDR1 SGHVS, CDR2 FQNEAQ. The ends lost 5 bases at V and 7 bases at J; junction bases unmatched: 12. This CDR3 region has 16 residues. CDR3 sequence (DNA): TGTGCCAGCAGCCTTCGGGAGGGGAGGGACATCGGGGAGCTGTTTTTT. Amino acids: CASSLREGRDIGELFF. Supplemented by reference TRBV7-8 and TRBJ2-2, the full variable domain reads GAGVSQSPRYKVAKRGQDVALRCDPISGHVSLFWYQQALGQGPEFLTYFQNEAQLDKSGLPSDRFFAERPEGSVSTLKIQRTQQEDSAVYLCASSLREGRDIGELFFGEGSRLTVL.

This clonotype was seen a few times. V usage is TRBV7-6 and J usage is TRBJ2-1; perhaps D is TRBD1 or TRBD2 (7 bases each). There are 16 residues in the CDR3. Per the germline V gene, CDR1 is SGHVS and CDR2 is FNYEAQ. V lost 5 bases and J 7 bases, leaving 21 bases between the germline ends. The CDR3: CASSLRFQGGMNEQFF. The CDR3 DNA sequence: TGTGCCAGCAGCCTCCGCTTCCAGGGGGGGATGAATGAGCAGTTCTTC.